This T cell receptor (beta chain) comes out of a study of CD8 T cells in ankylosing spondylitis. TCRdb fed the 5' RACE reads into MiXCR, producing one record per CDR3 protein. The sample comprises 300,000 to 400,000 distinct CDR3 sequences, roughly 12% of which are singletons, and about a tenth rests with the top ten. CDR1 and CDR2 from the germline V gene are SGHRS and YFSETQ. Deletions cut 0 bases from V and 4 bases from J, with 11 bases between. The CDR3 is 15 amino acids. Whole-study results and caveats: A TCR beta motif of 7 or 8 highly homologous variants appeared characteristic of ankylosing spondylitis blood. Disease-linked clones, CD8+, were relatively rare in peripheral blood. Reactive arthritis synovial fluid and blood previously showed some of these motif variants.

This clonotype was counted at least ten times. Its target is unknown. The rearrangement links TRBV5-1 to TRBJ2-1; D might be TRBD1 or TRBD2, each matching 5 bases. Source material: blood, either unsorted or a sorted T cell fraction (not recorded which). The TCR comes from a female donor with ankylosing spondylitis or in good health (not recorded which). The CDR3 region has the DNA TGCGCCAGCAGCTTGGAGGGGACCGTATACAATGAGCAGTTCTTC. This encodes CASSLEGTVYNEQFF.